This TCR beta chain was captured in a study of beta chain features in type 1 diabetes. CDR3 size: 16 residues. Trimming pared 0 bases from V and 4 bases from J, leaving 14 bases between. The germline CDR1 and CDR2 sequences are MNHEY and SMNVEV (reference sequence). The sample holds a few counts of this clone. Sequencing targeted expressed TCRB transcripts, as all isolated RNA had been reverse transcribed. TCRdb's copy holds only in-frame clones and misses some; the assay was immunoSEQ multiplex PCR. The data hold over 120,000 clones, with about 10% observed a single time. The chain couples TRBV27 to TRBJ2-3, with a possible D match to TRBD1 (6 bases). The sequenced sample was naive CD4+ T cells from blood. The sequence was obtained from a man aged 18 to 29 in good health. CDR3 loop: CASSLSVQGRPDTQYF. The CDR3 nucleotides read TGTGCCAGCAGTTTATCGGTACAGGGCCGCCCAGATACGCAGTATTTT.